The entry below describes one TCR beta chain. The sample belongs to a study of blood T cell repertoires in COVID-19. Assay used: immunoSEQ multiplex PCR; TCRdb lists only in-frame clones, some missing. The sample contains about 99,000 clones, roughly 87% of which appear only once. What was sequenced was peripheral blood. This sequence was found in a human donor in a cohort sampled during active COVID-19.

The DNA for the CDR3 is TGTGCCAGCAGTGAACTAGCGGGAGGAGCAGATACGCAGTATTTT. Protein product: CASSELAGGADTQYF. The chain employs TRBV6-1 and TRBJ2-3; 11 nucleotides line up with TRBD2. Losses at the gene ends were 2 bases for V and 4 bases for J; bases not matched to a gene: 2. The CDR3 runs 15 residues. Germline lookup yields CDR1 MNHNS and CDR2 SASEGT.